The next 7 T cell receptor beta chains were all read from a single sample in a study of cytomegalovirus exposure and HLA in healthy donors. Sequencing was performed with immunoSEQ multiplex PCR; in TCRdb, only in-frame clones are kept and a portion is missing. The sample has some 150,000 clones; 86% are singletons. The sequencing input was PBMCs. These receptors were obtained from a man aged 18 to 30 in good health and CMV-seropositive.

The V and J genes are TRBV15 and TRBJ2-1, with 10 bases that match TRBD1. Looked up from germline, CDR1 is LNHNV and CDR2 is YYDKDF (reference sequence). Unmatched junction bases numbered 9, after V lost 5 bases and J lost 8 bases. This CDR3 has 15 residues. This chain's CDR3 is CATSSHRDRGYEQFF. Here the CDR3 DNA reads TGTGCCACCAGCTCACACCGGGACAGGGGATATGAGCAGTTCTTC.

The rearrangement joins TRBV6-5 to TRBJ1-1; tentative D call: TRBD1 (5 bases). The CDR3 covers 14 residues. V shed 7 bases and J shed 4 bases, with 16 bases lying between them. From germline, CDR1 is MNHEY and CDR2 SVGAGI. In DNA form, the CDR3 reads TGTGCCAGCAACCAGGACAAGCTGAGCACTGAAGCTTTCTTT. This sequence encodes CASNQDKLSTEAFF.

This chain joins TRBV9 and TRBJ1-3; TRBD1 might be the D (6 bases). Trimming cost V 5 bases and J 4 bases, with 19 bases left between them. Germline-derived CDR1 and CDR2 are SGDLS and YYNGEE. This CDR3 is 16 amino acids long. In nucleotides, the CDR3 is TGTGCCAGCAGTCCTTCCCGGGGGGCTTTAGGAAACACCATATATTTT. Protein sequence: CASSPSRGALGNTIYF. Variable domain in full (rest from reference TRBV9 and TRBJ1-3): DSGVTQTPKHLITATGQRVTLRCSPRSGDLSVYWYQQSLDQGLQFLIQYYNGEERAKGNILERFSAQQFPDLHSELNLSSLELGDSALYFCASSPSRGALGNTIYFGEGSWLTVV.

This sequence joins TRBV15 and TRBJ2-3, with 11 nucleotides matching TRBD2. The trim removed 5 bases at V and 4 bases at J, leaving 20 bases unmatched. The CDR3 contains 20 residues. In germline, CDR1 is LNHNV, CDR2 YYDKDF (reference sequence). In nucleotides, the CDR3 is TGTGCCACCAGCGTAGGGACAGGGCTTTCTCTAGCGGGAGGCTCAGATACGCAGTATTTT. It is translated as CATSVGTGLSLAGGSDTQYF.

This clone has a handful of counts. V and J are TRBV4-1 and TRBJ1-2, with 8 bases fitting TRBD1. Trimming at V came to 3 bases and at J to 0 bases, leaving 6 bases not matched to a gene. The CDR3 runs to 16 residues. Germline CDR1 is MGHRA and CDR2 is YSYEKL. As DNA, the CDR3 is TGCGCCAGCAGCCAGCCCACAGGGGGAGCTAACTATGGCTACACCTTC. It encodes CASSQPTGGANYGYTF.

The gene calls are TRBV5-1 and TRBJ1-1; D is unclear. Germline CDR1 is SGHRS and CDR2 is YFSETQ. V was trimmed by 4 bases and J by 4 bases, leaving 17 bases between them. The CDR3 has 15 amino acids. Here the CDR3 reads CASSRSGGSGTEAFF. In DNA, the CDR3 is TGCGCCAGCAGCAGATCTGGTGGCAGCGGCACTGAAGCTTTCTTT.

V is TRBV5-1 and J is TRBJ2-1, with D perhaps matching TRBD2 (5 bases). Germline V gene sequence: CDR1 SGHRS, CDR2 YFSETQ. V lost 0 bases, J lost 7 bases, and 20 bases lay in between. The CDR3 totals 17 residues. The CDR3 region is CASSLAGGSSAKNEQFF. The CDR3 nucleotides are TGCGCCAGCAGCTTGGCCGGAGGTTCCTCAGCCAAAAATGAGCAGTTCTTC. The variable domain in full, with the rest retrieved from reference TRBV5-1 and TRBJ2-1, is KAGVTQTPRYLIKTRGQQVTLSCSPISGHRSVSWYQQTPGQGLQFLFEYFSETQRNKGNFPGRFSGRQFSNSRSEMNVSTLELGDSALYLCASSLAGGSSAKNEQFFGPGTRLTVL.